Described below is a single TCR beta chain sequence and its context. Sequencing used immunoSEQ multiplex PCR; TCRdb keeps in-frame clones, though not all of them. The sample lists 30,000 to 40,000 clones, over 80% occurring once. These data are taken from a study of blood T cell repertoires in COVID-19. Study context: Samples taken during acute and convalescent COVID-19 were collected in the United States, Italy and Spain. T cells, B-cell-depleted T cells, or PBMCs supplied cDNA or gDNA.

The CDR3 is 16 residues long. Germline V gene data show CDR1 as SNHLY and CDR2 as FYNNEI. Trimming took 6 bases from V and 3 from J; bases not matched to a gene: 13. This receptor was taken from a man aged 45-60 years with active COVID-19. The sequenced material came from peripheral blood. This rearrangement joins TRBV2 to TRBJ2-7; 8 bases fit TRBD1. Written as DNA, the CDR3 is TGTGCCAGCAGGGTATCCCAAGGACAGGGCGGCTACGAGCAGTACTTC. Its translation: CASRVSQGQGGYEQYF.